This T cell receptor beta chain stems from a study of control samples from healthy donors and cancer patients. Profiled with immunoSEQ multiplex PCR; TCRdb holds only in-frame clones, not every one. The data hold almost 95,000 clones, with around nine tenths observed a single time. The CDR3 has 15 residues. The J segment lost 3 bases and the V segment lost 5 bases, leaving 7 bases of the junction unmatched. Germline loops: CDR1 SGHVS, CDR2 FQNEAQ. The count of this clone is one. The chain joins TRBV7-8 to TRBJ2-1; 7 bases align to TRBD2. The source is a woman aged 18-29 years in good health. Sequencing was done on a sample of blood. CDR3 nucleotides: TGTGCCAGCAGCCCCGGGACTACCATCTACAATGAGCAGTTCTTC. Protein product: CASSPGTTIYNEQFF. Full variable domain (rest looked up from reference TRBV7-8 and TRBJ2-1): GAGVSQSPRYKVAKRGQDVALRCDPISGHVSLFWYQQALGQGPEFLTYFQNEAQLDKSGLPSDRFFAERPEGSVSTLKIQRTQQEDSAVYLCASSPGTTIYNEQFFGPGTRLTVL.